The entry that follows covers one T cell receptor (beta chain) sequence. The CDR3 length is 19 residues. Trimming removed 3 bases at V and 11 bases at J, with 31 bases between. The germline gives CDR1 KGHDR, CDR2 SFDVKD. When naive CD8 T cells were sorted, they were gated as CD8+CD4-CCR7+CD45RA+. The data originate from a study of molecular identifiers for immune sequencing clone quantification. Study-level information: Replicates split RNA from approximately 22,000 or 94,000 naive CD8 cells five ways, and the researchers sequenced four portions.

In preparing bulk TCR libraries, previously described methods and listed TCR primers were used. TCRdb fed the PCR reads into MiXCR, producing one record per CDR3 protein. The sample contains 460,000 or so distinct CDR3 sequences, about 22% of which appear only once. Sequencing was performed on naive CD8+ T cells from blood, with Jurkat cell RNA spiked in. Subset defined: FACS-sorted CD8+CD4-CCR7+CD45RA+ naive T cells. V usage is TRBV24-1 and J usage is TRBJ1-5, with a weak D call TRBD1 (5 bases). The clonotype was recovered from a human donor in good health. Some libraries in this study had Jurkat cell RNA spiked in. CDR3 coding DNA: TGTGCCACCAGTGATCGCCGGGGCCTGGATTGGGGTCAGCAATCAGCCCAGCATTTT. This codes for CATSDRRGLDWGQQSAQHF.